These 3 T cell receptor beta chains were all obtained from the same sample, sequenced in a study of T cell changes during pregnancy in multiple sclerosis. Profiling relied on immunoSEQ multiplex PCR, and the TCRdb table lists in-frame clones only, not all of them. The data contain 15,000 to 20,000 clones, more than 75% of them seen just once; the ten biggest clones take up over 9%. The input for sequencing was CD8+ T cells from peripheral blood mononuclear cells, taken after pregnancy. The source is a female donor with multiple sclerosis, enrolled in a pregnancy study.

CDR3 coding DNA: TGCGCCAGCAGCCAAAGGACAGGTGTCGAAAAACTGTTTTTT. It yields the protein CASSQRTGVEKLFF. The genes are TRBV4-1 and TRBJ1-4; 7 bases fit TRBD1. V lost 2 bases, J lost 8 bases, and 5 bases stayed unmatched. The CDR3 is 14 residues long. The V gene's germline CDR1 is MGHRA and CDR2 YSYEKL.

V and J are TRBV7-9 and TRBJ1-2, with 7 bases identical to TRBD1. V was clipped by 0 bases and J by 6 bases; unmatched bases: 10. The CDR3 totals 16 residues. The V gene's germline CDR1 is SEHNR and CDR2 FQNEAQ (reference sequence). The CDR3 DNA follows: TGTGCCAGCAGCTTAGCGTCAACAGGGGAACGGGATGGCTACACCTTC. Its protein is CASSLASTGERDGYTF.

The chain uses TRBV28 and TRBJ2-4, with D possibly being TRBD1 (6 bases). The length of the CDR3 is 15 residues. Trimming took off 6 bases at V and 5 bases at J, with 17 bases between the two ends. In germline, CDR1 is MDHEN, CDR2 SYDVKM. Here the CDR3 reads CASSREGVTQNIQYF. The CDR3 nucleotides read TGTGCCAGCAGCCGAGAGGGGGTGACCCAAAACATTCAGTACTTC. The full variable domain, with the rest looked up from reference TRBV28 and TRBJ2-4, is DVKVTQSSRYLVKRTGEKVFLECVQDMDHENMFWYRQDPGLGLRLIYFSYDVKMKEKGDIPEGYSVSREKKERFSLILESASTNQTSMYLCASSREGVTQNIQYFGAGTRLSVL.